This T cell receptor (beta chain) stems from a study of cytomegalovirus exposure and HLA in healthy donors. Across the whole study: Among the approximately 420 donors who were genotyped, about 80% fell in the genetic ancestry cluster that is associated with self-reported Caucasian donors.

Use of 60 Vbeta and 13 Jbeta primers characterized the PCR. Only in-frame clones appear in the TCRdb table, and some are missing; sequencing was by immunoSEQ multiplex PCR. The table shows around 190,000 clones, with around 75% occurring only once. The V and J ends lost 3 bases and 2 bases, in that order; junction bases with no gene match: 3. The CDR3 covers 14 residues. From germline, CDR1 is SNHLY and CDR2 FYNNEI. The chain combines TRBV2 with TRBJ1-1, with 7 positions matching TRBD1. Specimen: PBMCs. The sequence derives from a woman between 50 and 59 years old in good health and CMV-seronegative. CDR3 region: CASSERQGNTEAFF. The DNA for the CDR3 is TGTGCCAGCAGTGAGCGACAGGGCAACACTGAAGCTTTCTTT.